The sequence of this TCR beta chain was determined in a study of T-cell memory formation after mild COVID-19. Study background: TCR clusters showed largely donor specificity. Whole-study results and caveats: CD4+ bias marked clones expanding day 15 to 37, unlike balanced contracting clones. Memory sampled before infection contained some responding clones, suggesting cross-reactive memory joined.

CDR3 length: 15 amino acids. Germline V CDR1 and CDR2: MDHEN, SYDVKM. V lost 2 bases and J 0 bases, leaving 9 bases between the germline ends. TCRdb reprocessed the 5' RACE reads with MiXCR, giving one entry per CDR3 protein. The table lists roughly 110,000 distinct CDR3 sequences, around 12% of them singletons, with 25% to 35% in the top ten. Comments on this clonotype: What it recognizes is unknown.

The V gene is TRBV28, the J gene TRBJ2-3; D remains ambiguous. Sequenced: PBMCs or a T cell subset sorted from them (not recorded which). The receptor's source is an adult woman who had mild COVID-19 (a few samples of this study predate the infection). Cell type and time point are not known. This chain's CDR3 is CASSLVGRSTDTQYF. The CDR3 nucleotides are TGTGCCAGCAGTTTAGTGGGCAGAAGCACAGATACGCAGTATTTT.